These 26 T cell receptor beta chains originate from one sample sequenced in a study of OX40 agonist ivuxolimab in advanced cancers. Measured with immunoSEQ multiplex PCR; TCRdb has only the in-frame clones, and not every one. The sample includes 15,000 to 20,000 clones, 76% of them seen just once. Sequencing used CD4+ or CD8+ T cells sorted from blood, obtained in a trial of the OX40 agonist ivuxolimab. The receptor set was obtained from an adult with an advanced solid tumor such as melanoma, head and neck, liver or kidney cancer.

This chain connects TRBV28 to TRBJ2-5; 7 nucleotides agree with TRBD2. The CDR3 covers 15 residues. CDR1 is MDHEN and CDR2 is SYDVKM in the germline V gene. The V segment lost 2 bases and the J segment 4 bases; nucleotides outside the gene matches: 7. CDR3 amino acids: CASSLRAGVAETQYF. The CDR3 DNA follows: TGTGCCAGCAGTTTAAGGGCGGGAGTTGCAGAGACCCAGTACTTC.

The chain joins TRBV6-6 to TRBJ1-1; 7 bases fit TRBD1. V was clipped by 4 bases and J by 11 bases; unmatched bases: 13. CDR1 and CDR2 from the germline V gene are MNHNY and SVGAGI (reference sequence). The CDR3 is 14 amino acids. CDR3 sequence: CASSSGGGFFSAFF. In nucleotides, the CDR3 is TGTGCCAGCAGTTCAGGGGGTGGCTTTTTCTCGGCTTTCTTT.

This clone turned up a few times. V gene TRBV6-5 combines with J gene TRBJ2-7; no reliable D call. This CDR3 region has 9 residues. Germline V gives CDR1 MNHEY, CDR2 SVGAGI. Trimming took off 7 bases at V and 6 bases at J, with 4 bases between the two ends. This CDR3 reads CASTIEQYF. DNA of the CDR3: TGTGCCAGCACAATCGAGCAGTACTTC.

The chain combines TRBV7-6 with TRBJ2-1, with 15 bases identical to TRBD2. This CDR3 is 19 amino acids long. V was clipped by 4 bases and J by 3 bases; unmatched bases: 10. Germline values: CDR1 SGHVS, CDR2 FNYEAQ. The CDR3 coding sequence is TGTGCCAGCAGCTCCCGGACTAGCGGGAGGGTAGGTAGCTACAATGAGCAGTTCTTC. This translates into CASSSRTSGRVGSYNEQFF.

CDR3: CASSAPTGTFF. Written as DNA, the CDR3 is TGTGCCAGCAGCGCCCCTACAGGGACTTTCTTT. The chain uses TRBV5-6 and TRBJ1-1, with a tentative D call TRBD1 (6 bases). The V end lost 4 bases, the J end lost 12 bases, and 13 bases lay between the germline ends. CDR3 size: 11 residues. CDR1 is SGHDT and CDR2 is YYEEEE in the germline V gene. Based on the CDR3 plus reference TRBV5-6 and TRBJ1-1, the full variable domain is DAGVTQSPTHLIKTRGQQVTLRCSPKSGHDTVSWYQQALGQGPQFIFQYYEEEERQRGNFPDRFSGHQFPNYSSELNVNALLLGDSALYLCASSAPTGTFFGQGTRLTVV.

The chain employs TRBV7-6 and TRBJ2-1, with D hard to call. CDR1 SGHVS and CDR2 FNYEAQ come from the germline V gene. The CDR3 is 13 amino acids. V was trimmed by 5 bases and J by 4 bases, leaving 9 bases between them. Here the CDR3 DNA reads TGTGCCAGCAGCCCGGTGGGGTACAATGAGCAGTTCTTC. It translates to CASSPVGYNEQFF.

This sequence joins TRBV10-3 and TRBJ1-1, with unresolved D. The ends were cut back, 2 bases at V and 4 bases at J, with 11 bases in the middle. Germline assignment: CDR1 ENHRY and CDR2 SYGVKD. The CDR3 has 14 residues. CDR3 residues: CAISEAREATEAFF. CDR3 DNA: TGTGCCATCAGTGAGGCTAGGGAGGCCACTGAAGCTTTCTTT.

In its sample, this clone was seen a few times. This chain links TRBV4-1 with TRBJ2-7, with TRBD1 identical over 10 bases. The germline gives CDR1 MGHRA, CDR2 YSYEKL. This CDR3 comprises 17 residues. The ends lost 0 bases at V and 7 bases at J; junction bases unmatched: 12. In DNA form, the CDR3 reads TGCGCCAGCAGCCAAGAGTCGGGACAGGGGCATTTGGGGGAGCAGTACTTC. It is translated as CASSQESGQGHLGEQYF.

The V and J genes are TRBV9 and TRBJ2-7; a weak D match, TRBD2 (6 bases). The CDR3 has 14 residues. Germline V gene lookup returns CDR1 SGDLS and CDR2 YYNGEE. Between the trimmed V and J ends, which lost 5 bases and 3 bases, there was a span of 15 bases. CDR3 in DNA: TGTGCCAGCAGTCCCGGAGGGGATCTCTACGAGCAGTACTTC. It codes for CASSPGGDLYEQYF.

This chain joins TRBV4-2 and TRBJ1-1; TRBD1 agrees at 12 bases. V lost 3 bases, J lost 7 bases, and 9 bases stayed unmatched. CDR1 is LGHNA and CDR2 is YNFKEQ in the germline V gene. CDR3 length: 16 residues. The chain's CDR3 is CASSHPPGQGAREAFF. As DNA, the CDR3 is TGTGCCAGCAGCCATCCACCGGGACAGGGGGCGCGTGAAGCTTTCTTT.

The chain couples TRBV29-1 to TRBJ1-1; 7 bases align to TRBD1. Germline lookup yields CDR1 SQVTM and CDR2 ANQGSEA. CDR3 length: 13 amino acids. The V and J ends lost 4 bases and 1 base, in that order; junction bases with no gene match: 3. The CDR3 sequence is CSVVGTENTEAFF. Written as DNA, the CDR3 is TGCAGCGTTGTAGGGACAGAGAACACTGAAGCTTTCTTT.

V usage is TRBV19 and J usage is TRBJ1-4, with a tentative D call TRBD1 (6 bases). The ends were cut back, 3 bases at V and 8 bases at J, with 16 bases in the middle. Germline lookup yields CDR1 LNHDA and CDR2 SQIVND (reference sequence). This CDR3 contains 15 residues. The CDR3 nucleotides are TGTGCCAGTAGTATCAAGGCAGGGGTACGCGAAAAACTGTTTTTT. It codes for CASSIKAGVREKLFF.

Points on this clone: The sample holds other DNA sequences that translate to the same CDR3. The chain has TRBV7-2 and TRBJ2-1; no reliable D call. V was pared by 1 base and J by 4 bases, with 5 bases between. Germline V CDR1 and CDR2: SGHTA, FQGNSA. The CDR3 is 13 amino acids. The CDR3 DNA is TGTGCCAGCAGCTTAGATAGTTACAATGAGCAGTTCTTC. Amino acids: CASSLDSYNEQFF. The entire variable domain, with the rest obtained from reference TRBV7-2 and TRBJ2-1, is as follows: GAGVSQSPSNKVTEKGKDVELRCDPISGHTALYWYRQSLGQGLEFLIYFQGNSAPDKSGLPSDRFSAERTGGSVSTLTIQRTQQEDSAVYLCASSLDSYNEQFFGPGTRLTVL.

V and J are TRBV19 and TRBJ2-1, with TRBD1 identical over 8 bases. CDR3 length equals 15 residues. The V and J ends lost 5 bases and 2 bases, in that order; junction bases with no gene match: 5. Germline values: CDR1 LNHDA, CDR2 SQIVND (reference sequence). The CDR3 DNA sequence: TGTGCCAGTAGTCGGGACAGGTATGCCTACAATGAGCAGTTCTTC. It yields the protein CASSRDRYAYNEQFF.

The gene calls are TRBV7-6 and TRBJ2-7; D might be TRBD1 (6 bases). V lost 2 bases and J lost 2, with 13 bases in between. The CDR3 has 15 amino acids. The V gene's germline CDR1 is SGHVS and CDR2 FNYEAQ. CDR3 sequence (DNA): TGTGCCAGCAGCTTAATGGCAGGGGCCCCCTACGAGCAGTACTTC. Its protein product is CASSLMAGAPYEQYF.

This rearrangement joins TRBV7-6 to TRBJ2-2; TRBD2 might be the D (6 bases). V lost 6 bases to trimming and J lost 0 bases, with 11 bases between them. CDR1 and CDR2 (germline): SGHVS, FNYEAQ. The length of the CDR3 is 15 residues. In DNA form, the CDR3 reads TGTGCCAGCAGACGCGGGGCAGCGAACACCGGGGAGCTGTTTTTT. It specifies CASRRGAANTGELFF.

V usage is TRBV4-1 and J usage is TRBJ1-4, with 9 bases identical to TRBD1. The CDR3 covers 14 residues. Trimming took 4 bases from V and 5 from J; bases not matched to a gene: 2. In germline, CDR1 is MGHRA, CDR2 YSYEKL. This CDR3 reads CASSRGTGNEKLFF. CDR3 coding DNA: TGCGCCAGCAGCCGCGGGACAGGGAATGAAAAACTGTTTTTT.

The DNA for the CDR3 is TGTGCCAGCAGCGCTCCCCTAGATACGCAGTATTTT. This encodes CASSAPLDTQYF. The chain employs TRBV7-6 and TRBJ2-3; D is uncertain. The ends were cut back, 5 bases at V and 5 bases at J, with 8 bases in the middle. This CDR3 comprises 12 residues. Per germline, CDR1 SGHVS and CDR2 FNYEAQ.

Worth noting for this clone: The identical CDR3 is also encoded by other nucleotide sequences in the sample. The chain is built from TRBV5-6 and TRBJ2-7; TRBD1 agrees at 10 bases. Germline-derived CDR1 and CDR2 are SGHDT and YYEEEE. The CDR3 covers 14 residues. V lost 4 bases, J lost 3 bases, and 4 bases stayed unmatched. The CDR3 spells CASSPGQGGYEQYF. CDR3 nucleotides: TGTGCCAGCAGCCCTGGACAGGGGGGCTACGAGCAGTACTTC.

The rearrangement joins TRBV2 to TRBJ2-7; 14 nucleotides line up with TRBD2. V lost 9 bases, J lost 4 bases, and 8 bases stayed unmatched. The CDR3 is 15 amino acids. Germline CDR1 SNHLY, CDR2 FYNNEI. The CDR3 nucleotides are TGTGCCAGGGAGGGACTAGCGGGAGAGAAATACGAGCAGTACTTC. Encoded protein: CAREGLAGEKYEQYF.

The chain couples TRBV21-1 to TRBJ2-2; no DNA check was done on the table's D call, TRBD1. TRBV21-1 is a documented pseudogene. This CDR3 comprises 15 residues. Here the CDR3 reads CASSRDSRRTGELFF. DNA of the CDR3: TGTGCCAGCAGCAGGGACAGCCGCAGAACCGGGGAGCTGTTTTTT.

This chain uses TRBV4-1 with TRBJ2-1; D remains unclear. V was clipped by 0 bases and J by 4 bases, with 4 bases between them. The length of the CDR3 is 13 residues. From germline, CDR1 is MGHRA and CDR2 YSYEKL. The CDR3 DNA sequence: TGCGCCAGCAGCCAAGAATTGTACAATGAGCAGTTCTTC. Its protein is CASSQELYNEQFF.

V gene TRBV6-6 combines with J gene TRBJ1-1, with D possibly being TRBD1 (6 bases). V shed 8 bases and J shed 2 bases, with 21 bases lying between them. This CDR3 is 16 amino acids long. Germline-derived CDR1 and CDR2 are MNHNY and SVGAGI (reference sequence). CDR3 amino acids: CASLKQGRRDNTEAFF. DNA of the CDR3: TGTGCCAGCCTTAAACAGGGTAGAAGGGACAACACTGAAGCTTTCTTT.

CDR3 region: CASSLEGGTGVNYGYTF. The CDR3 nucleotides are TGTGCCAGCAGCTTAGAAGGCGGGACAGGGGTTAACTATGGCTACACCTTC. The V gene is TRBV7-8, the J gene TRBJ1-2, with TRBD1 matching 10 bases. From germline, CDR1 is SGHVS and CDR2 FQNEAQ. J gave up 1 base and V 1 base, and 6 bases lay outside the gene matches. This CDR3 has 17 residues.

The V and J genes are TRBV18 and TRBJ2-2, with 9 bases that match TRBD1. Germline loops: CDR1 KGHSH, CDR2 LQKENI. The length of the CDR3 is 16 residues. V was pared by 3 bases and J by 6 bases, with 8 bases of the junction left unmatched. Written as DNA, the CDR3 is TGTGCCAGCTCACCTCCCTGGACAGGGGTAGCCGGGGAGCTGTTTTTT. It is translated as CASSPPWTGVAGELFF.

The V gene is TRBV11-2, the J gene TRBJ2-7; D might be TRBD2 (5 bases). Between the trimmed V and J ends, which lost 4 bases and 0 bases, there was a span of 10 bases. The CDR3 is 14 amino acids. Germline loops: CDR1 SGHAT, CDR2 FQNNGV. CDR3 sequence reads: CASSWMGSSYEQYF. The CDR3 DNA is TGTGCCAGCAGCTGGATGGGGAGCTCCTACGAGCAGTACTTC.